This TCR beta chain was documented in a study of blood T cell repertoires in COVID-19. The recovered donors of Cohort 3 showed two negative PCRs, clearance, or symptom resolution. TCRdb's table, derived via immunoSEQ multiplex PCR, lists solely in-frame clones and lacks some. The table shows over 250,000 clones, with roughly 90% occurring only once. V lost 4 bases and J lost 2; bases outside the gene matches: 9. The CDR3 loop spans 16 amino acids. The germline V gene has CDR1 SEHNR and CDR2 FQNEAQ (reference sequence). The sequenced sample consisted of PBMCs or T cells enriched from blood (not recorded which). The TCR sequence derives from a woman aged 45-60 years who had recovered from COVID-19. This chain links TRBV7-9 with TRBJ2-3, with 7 bases aligning to TRBD2. CDR3: CASSSLASGDTDTQYF. The CDR3 DNA reads TGTGCCAGCAGCTCACTGGCTAGCGGAGACACAGATACGCAGTATTTT. The full variable domain, rest sourced from reference TRBV7-9 and TRBJ2-3, is DTGVSQNPRHKITKRGQNVTFRCDPISEHNRLYWYRQTLGQGPEFLTYFQNEAQLEKSRLLSDRFSAERPKGSFSTLEIQRTEQGDSAMYLCASSSLASGDTDTQYFGPGTRLTVL.